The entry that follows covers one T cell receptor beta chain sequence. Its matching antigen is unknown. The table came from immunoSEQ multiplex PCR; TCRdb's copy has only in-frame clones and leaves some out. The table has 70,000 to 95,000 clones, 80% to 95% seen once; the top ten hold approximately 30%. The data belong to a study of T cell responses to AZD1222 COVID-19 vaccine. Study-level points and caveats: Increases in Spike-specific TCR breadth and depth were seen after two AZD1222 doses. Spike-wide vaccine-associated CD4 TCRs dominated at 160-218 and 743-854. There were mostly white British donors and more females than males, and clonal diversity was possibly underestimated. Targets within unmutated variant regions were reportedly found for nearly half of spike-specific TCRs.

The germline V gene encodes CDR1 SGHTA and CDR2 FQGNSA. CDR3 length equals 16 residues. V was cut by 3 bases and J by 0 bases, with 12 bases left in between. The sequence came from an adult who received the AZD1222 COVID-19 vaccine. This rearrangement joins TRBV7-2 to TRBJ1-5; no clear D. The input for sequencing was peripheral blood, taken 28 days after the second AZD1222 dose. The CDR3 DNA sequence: TGTGCCAGCAGCTTCCAGGCACGGGGTAGCAATCAGCCCCAGCATTTT. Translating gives CASSFQARGSNQPQHF.